Listed below are T cell receptor beta chains from one sample, sequenced in a study of blood T cells in healthy people across ages. TCRdb reanalysed the 5' RACE reads using MiXCR and keeps one entry per CDR3 protein. The data contain about 780,000 distinct CDR3 sequences, 25% to 30% of them singletons. A further study also used this sample, focusing on T cells of mothers and their children.

Sequenced: blood. The receptors derive from a boy between 10 and 17 years old in good health. CDR3s include the opening cysteine and the closing phenylalanine or tryptophan. The D gene is left open where the match is weak. Expanded clones get a size class; other rows say once, few or many, or leave the size out.

D,J,size,V,DNA,CDR3
-,TRBJ2-7,few,TRBV27,TGTGCCAGCAGTTTCTTGGCAGGCTTTAACTACGAGCAGTACTTC,CASSFLAGFNYEQYF
-,TRBJ1-4,-,TRBV20-1,TGCAGTGCTAGACCGTCGACAGGACCGAAGGGAAAACTGTTTTTT,CSARPSTGPKGKLFF
-,TRBJ2-1,-,TRBV6-2/TRBV6-3,TGTGCCAGCAGTTACGGTCCGCGGAGCTCCTACAATGAGCAGTTCTTC,CASSYGPRSSYNEQFF
TRBD2,TRBJ2-1,few,TRBV7-7,TGTGCTAGCAGCTTGGCTAGCGGGGGGCCCCCTCCCTACAATGAGCAGTTCTTC,CASSLASGGPPPYNEQFF
-,TRBJ2-7,-,TRBV9,TGTGCCAGCAGCGCGGGGGGCGGGTCCTCCTACGAGCAGTACTTC,CASSAGGGSSYEQYF
TRBD1,TRBJ1-2,-,TRBV13,TGTGCCAGCAGCTCCGGACAGGGAGTAAACAACTATGGCTACACCTTC,CASSSGQGVNNYGYTF
-,TRBJ2-1,-,TRBV7-9,TGTGCCAGCAGCTTAGGAATTGGGCTCAATGAGCAGTTCTTC,CASSLGIGLNEQFF
-,TRBJ1-2,few,TRBV7-9,TGTGCCAGCAGCTTAGGAGACACCCGCTATGGCTACACCTTC,CASSLGDTRYGYTF
-,TRBJ2-7,-,TRBV29-1,TGCAGCGGTCCGAATGTAGCGGACTCCTACGAGCAGTACTTC,CSGPNVADSYEQYF
-,TRBJ1-3,few,TRBV6-5,TGTGCCAGCAAACCGGGACGAGTCTCTGGAAACACCATATATTTT,CASKPGRVSGNTIYF
TRBD1,TRBJ1-2,-,TRBV14,TGTGCCAGCAGCCAAGAGAATGGGGTACAGGGGTTTGATGGCTACACCTTC,CASSQENGVQGFDGYTF
-,TRBJ2-3,-,TRBV20-1,TGCAGTGCTAGAGAGACCCCCCCGGGGGCCGCTAGCACAGATACGCAGTATTTT,CSARETPPGAASTDTQYF
-,TRBJ1-1,-,TRBV29-1,TGCAGCGCCGCCAGCCCGTTCTGGACTGAAGCTTTCTTT,CSAASPFWTEAFF
-,TRBJ2-1,many,TRBV18,TGTGCCAGCTCACCAGGAGTCTACAATGAGCAGTTCTTC,CASSPGVYNEQFF
-,TRBJ2-5,-,TRBV7-9,TGTGCCAGCAGCTTTGGGACCCCGGAGACCCAGTACTTC,CASSFGTPETQYF
TRBD1,TRBJ2-5,few,TRBV12-3/TRBV12-4,TGTGCCAGCACGAACCGGGACAGGCGAGAGACCCAGTACTTC,CASTNRDRRETQYF